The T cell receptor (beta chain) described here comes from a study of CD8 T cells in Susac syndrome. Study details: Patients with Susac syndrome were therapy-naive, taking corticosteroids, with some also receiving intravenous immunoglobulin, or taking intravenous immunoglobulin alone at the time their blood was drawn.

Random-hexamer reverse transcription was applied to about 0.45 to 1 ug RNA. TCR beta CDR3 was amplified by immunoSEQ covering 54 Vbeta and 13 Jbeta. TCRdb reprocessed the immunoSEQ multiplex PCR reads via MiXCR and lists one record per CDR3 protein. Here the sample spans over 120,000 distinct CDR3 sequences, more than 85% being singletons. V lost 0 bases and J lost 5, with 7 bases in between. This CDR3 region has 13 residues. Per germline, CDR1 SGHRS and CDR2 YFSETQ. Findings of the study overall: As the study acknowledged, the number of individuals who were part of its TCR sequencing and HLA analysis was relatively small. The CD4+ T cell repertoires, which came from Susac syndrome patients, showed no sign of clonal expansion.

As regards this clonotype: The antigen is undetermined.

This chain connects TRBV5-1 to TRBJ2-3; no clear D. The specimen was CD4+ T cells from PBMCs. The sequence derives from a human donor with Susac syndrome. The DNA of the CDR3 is TGCGCCAGCAGCTTGGGAGACCGAGATACGCAGTATTTT. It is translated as CASSLGDRDTQYF. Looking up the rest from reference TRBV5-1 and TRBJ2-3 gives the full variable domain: KAGVTQTPRYLIKTRGQQVTLSCSPISGHRSVSWYQQTPGQGLQFLFEYFSETQRNKGNFPGRFSGRQFSNSRSEMNVSTLELGDSALYLCASSLGDRDTQYFGPGTRLTVL.